The source of this T cell receptor (beta chain) is a study of T cells after yellow fever vaccination. Study-wide context: SMART-Seq v4 Ultra Low Input served to prepare low-cell-number fractions. General observations from the study: Boosting was followed by the reappearance of most primary-vaccination clones (about 97% CD4, under 90% CD8). Abundant bulk-derived clonotypes could contaminate FACS-sorted repertoires.

In regard to this clonotype: Its antigen is undetermined.

5'RACE template switching produced TCR cDNA carrying a universal primer site and UMIs. One entry per CDR3 protein, called by TCRdb with MiXCR from the 5' RACE reads. The table shows some 350,000 distinct CDR3 sequences, with approximately 3.9% occurring only once. V gave up 8 bases and J gave up 0 bases, with 5 bases separating them. The CDR3 has 12 amino acids. This chain uses TRBV12-3 or TRBV12-4 with TRBJ1-3; no reliable D call. This clonotype was obtained from a man aged 18 to 29 who received the YFV17D yellow fever vaccine. This material consisted of PBMCs, taken 5 days after the yellow fever booster vaccination. The CDR3 loop reads CASGPSGNTIYF. In DNA form, the CDR3 reads TGTGCCAGCGGTCCCTCTGGAAACACCATATATTTT.